The 28 T cell receptor beta chains presented below share a single source sample, sequenced in a study of T-cell reconstitution after alpha-beta-depleted transplantation in children. The TCRbeta library incorporated unique molecular identifiers. TCRdb independently ran MiXCR on the PCR reads; one entry per CDR3 protein. The table includes 450,000 to 500,000 distinct CDR3 sequences, about an eighth detected once. Sample: PBMCs from the stem cell graft donor, taken from the stem cell graft. The receptor source for this set is a human donor who donated a stem cell graft to a child with combined immunodeficiency.

V gene TRBV6-2 or TRBV6-3 combines with J gene TRBJ2-1; tentative D call: TRBD1 (5 bases). Germline values: CDR1 MNHEY, CDR2 SVGEGT. CDR3 length: 12 amino acids. V lost 2 bases to trimming and J lost 10 bases, with 9 bases between them. The CDR3 sequence: CASSYLSGEQFF. In nucleotides, the CDR3 is TGTGCCAGCAGTTACCTTTCAGGGGAGCAGTTCTTC.

The sample holds many counts of this clonotype. The rearrangement links TRBV5-6 to TRBJ2-7, with D possibly called TRBD1 or TRBD2 (5 bases each). Germline V gene data show CDR1 as SGHDT and CDR2 as YYEEEE. This CDR3 is 14 amino acids long. Trimming left V 2 bases short and J 4 bases short, with 13 bases between. CDR3: CASSFGDLIYEQYF. CDR3 sequence (DNA): TGTGCCAGCAGCTTTGGGGACCTAATTTACGAGCAGTACTTC.

The chain recombines TRBV27 with TRBJ2-1, with 14 nucleotides matching TRBD2. CDR1 and CDR2 from the germline V gene are MNHEY and SMNVEV (reference sequence). This CDR3 contains 19 residues. J gave up 0 bases and V 7 bases, and 11 bases lay outside the gene matches. CDR3 region: CASKVPGLAGESSYNEQFF. The CDR3 DNA sequence: TGTGCCAGCAAGGTACCGGGACTAGCGGGAGAGAGCTCCTACAATGAGCAGTTCTTC.

The chain joins TRBV11-2 to TRBJ2-3; D is ambiguous. CDR3 length equals 15 residues. Trimming took off 0 bases at V and 2 bases at J, with 9 bases between the two ends. Per germline, CDR1 SGHAT and CDR2 FQNNGV. Here the CDR3 reads CASSLDGQHTDTQYF. CDR3 bases: TGTGCCAGCAGCTTAGATGGGCAACACACAGATACGCAGTATTTT.

The chain combines TRBV15 with TRBJ2-7; TRBD1 agrees at 8 bases. This CDR3 has 15 residues. With V trimmed by 3 bases and J by 2 bases, 6 bases remained unmatched. Germline V gives CDR1 LNHNV, CDR2 YYDKDF (reference sequence). The CDR3 region is CATSSGQGLTYEQYF. The CDR3 DNA follows: TGTGCCACCAGCAGTGGACAGGGTCTGACCTACGAGCAGTACTTC.

This chain connects TRBV27 to TRBJ2-3, with a possible D match to TRBD2 (5 bases). The CDR3 is 16 amino acids. Germline V gene lookup returns CDR1 MNHEY and CDR2 SMNVEV (reference sequence). The V and J ends lost 7 bases and 0 bases respectively, with 17 bases between them. The CDR3 nucleotides are TGTGCCAGCACCCTCCGCGGGCCCACTAGCACAGATACGCAGTATTTT. It is translated as CASTLRGPTSTDTQYF.

V is TRBV24-1 and J is TRBJ2-5; 11 bases align to TRBD2. CDR3 size: 16 residues. Germline CDR1 and CDR2: KGHDR and SFDVKD. Germline trimming cut 4 bases from V and 5 bases from J; bases unmatched to any gene: 8. Written as DNA, the CDR3 is TGTGCCACCAGTGACCCGCCGACTAGCGGGAACGAGACCCAGTACTTC. This codes for CATSDPPTSGNETQYF.

In its sample, this clonotype was seen many times. The rearrangement uses TRBV7-2 and TRBJ2-7; 9 positions match TRBD2. This CDR3 region has 15 residues. The V segment lost 2 bases and the J segment 2 bases; nucleotides outside the gene matches: 4. Per germline, CDR1 SGHTA and CDR2 FQGNSA. The CDR3 here is CASSLFAGGTYEQYF. CDR3 nucleotides: TGTGCCAGCAGCTTATTTGCGGGAGGGACCTACGAGCAGTACTTC.

This clonotype occurred a few times. The V call is TRBV4-3, the J call TRBJ2-7, with 10 bases identical to TRBD2. Germline assignment: CDR1 LGHNA and CDR2 YSLEER. The V segment lost 2 bases and the J segment 1 base; nucleotides outside the gene matches: 14. The CDR3 loop spans 19 amino acids. The CDR3 region has the DNA TGCGCCAGCAGCCAACCACCACAAGAGGGACTAGCGTATTCCTACGAGCAGTACTTC. Translating gives CASSQPPQEGLAYSYEQYF.

At least ten counts were recorded for this clonotype. The V and J genes are TRBV18 and TRBJ1-5; D uncertain. Germline V CDR1 and CDR2: KGHSH, LQKENI. The CDR3 has 13 residues. V lost 3 bases and J lost 2, with 5 bases in between. The CDR3 here is CASSPSGNQPQHF. The CDR3 coding sequence is TGTGCCAGCTCACCTTCGGGCAATCAGCCCCAGCATTTT.

J is TRBJ2-4 and V is TRBV7-2; D may be TRBD2 (5 bases). The CDR3 totals 18 residues. V lost 5 bases, J lost 0 bases, and 20 bases lay in between. Germline loops: CDR1 SGHTA, CDR2 FQGNSA. CDR3: CASSPAWAYEGAKNIQYF. The CDR3 nucleotides read TGTGCCAGCAGCCCAGCGTGGGCCTACGAGGGAGCCAAAAACATTCAGTACTTC.

The sample holds one count of this clonotype. CDR3 in DNA: TGTGCCAGCAGCCCCCGTTGGGTAGCGAATGGCCCAGATACGCAGTATTTT. Amino acid sequence: CASSPRWVANGPDTQYF. The genes are TRBV7-8 and TRBJ2-3; D might be TRBD2 (5 bases). The V gene's germline CDR1 is SGHVS and CDR2 FQNEAQ. The V end was cut by 5 bases, the J end by 4 bases, with 22 bases between. This CDR3 is 17 amino acids long.

This clonotype was found many times. The chain carries TRBV12-3 or TRBV12-4 and TRBJ2-3; perhaps TRBD2 as D (5 bases). The V gene lost 9 bases and the J gene lost 0 bases, with 19 bases spanning the gap. The CDR3 totals 16 residues. The CDR3 here is CASSPPHGGSTDTQYF. The CDR3 DNA sequence: TGTGCCAGTTCCCCCCCCCACGGCGGGAGCACAGATACGCAGTATTTT.

There are a few counts of this clonotype. The chain recombines TRBV29-1 with TRBJ2-7, with TRBD2 matching 8 bases. V lost 0 bases to trimming and J lost 1 base; unmatched junction nucleotides: 2. The V gene's germline CDR1 is SQVTM and CDR2 ANQGSEA. The CDR3 has 14 amino acids. In nucleotides, the CDR3 is TGCAGCGTTGAAGACGGGGGGGAGTCCTACGAGCAGTACTTC. This translates into CSVEDGGESYEQYF.

This clonotype showed up just a few times. The rearrangement uses TRBV28 and TRBJ1-1; TRBD1 matches at 9 bases. CDR3 length: 14 residues. Germline CDR1 and CDR2: MDHEN and SYDVKM. V lost 8 bases, J lost 10 bases, and 14 bases stayed unmatched. The CDR3 reads CASVPPSGQGRAFF. The CDR3 bases are TGTGCCAGCGTCCCTCCTTCCGGACAGGGGAGAGCTTTCTTT.

This chain links TRBV12-3 or TRBV12-4 with TRBJ2-1; D may match TRBD1 or TRBD2 (5 bases each). Trimming shortened V by 8 bases and J by 0 bases, and 11 bases separated the two germline ends. The CDR3 has 14 amino acids. The CDR3 sequence: CASQPGSSYNEQFF. In nucleotides, the CDR3 is TGTGCCAGCCAACCAGGGAGCTCCTACAATGAGCAGTTCTTC.

This chain links TRBV28 with TRBJ2-7, with D possibly matching TRBD1 (5 bases). The V and J ends lost 7 bases and 12 bases respectively, with 16 bases between them. Germline assignment: CDR1 MDHEN and CDR2 SYDVKM. The CDR3 contains 11 residues. This CDR3 reads CASMNQGLWYF. The CDR3 DNA reads as TGTGCCAGCATGAATCAGGGTTTATGGTACTTC.

V and J are TRBV7-2 and TRBJ1-1; the D gene is possibly TRBD1 (5 bases). CDR3 length: 15 residues. The germline V gene has CDR1 SGHTA and CDR2 FQGNSA. V was shortened by 5 bases and J by 1 base, with 14 bases between the two germline ends. The CDR3 loop reads CASSLKPGQNTEAFF. CDR3 coding DNA: TGTGCCAGCAGCCTAAAACCAGGGCAGAACACTGAAGCTTTCTTT.

The J gene is TRBJ2-1, the V gene TRBV5-4; D is perhaps TRBD2 (5 bases). The CDR3 length is 14 residues. Per germline, CDR1 SGHNT and CDR2 YYREEE (reference sequence). The ends were cut back, 0 bases at V and 7 bases at J, with 11 bases in the middle. The CDR3 spells CASSLGGWVNEQFF. CDR3 bases: TGTGCCAGCAGCTTGGGAGGGTGGGTTAATGAGCAGTTCTTC.

The sample holds many counts of this clonotype. The rearrangement uses TRBV2 and TRBJ2-5; tentative D call: TRBD2 (6 bases). CDR3 length: 14 residues. The V gene lost 4 bases and the J gene lost 5 bases, with 14 bases spanning the gap. Germline assignment: CDR1 SNHLY and CDR2 FYNNEI. CDR3: CASSVLRGTETQYF. CDR3 DNA: TGTGCCAGCAGTGTCTTACGGGGGACGGAGACCCAGTACTTC.

V and J are TRBV6-5 and TRBJ1-1; possible D gene TRBD1, 5 bases. The CDR3 is 14 residues long. V lost 0 bases and J 1 base, leaving 6 bases between the germline ends. Per the germline V gene, CDR1 is MNHEY and CDR2 is SVGAGI. CDR3 DNA sequence: TGTGCCAGCAGTTACTCTACAGGGAACACTGAAGCTTTCTTT. Translation: CASSYSTGNTEAFF.

This clonotype was counted a few times. The V call is TRBV29-1, the J call TRBJ2-1; the match to TRBD1 covers 8 bases. Germline V gene sequence: CDR1 SQVTM, CDR2 ANQGSEA. The CDR3 totals 16 residues. Trimming at V came to 6 bases and at J to 0 bases, leaving 10 bases not matched to a gene. The CDR3 protein is CSVGPGQESSYNEQFF. The DNA of the CDR3 is TGCAGCGTGGGACCGGGACAGGAAAGCTCCTACAATGAGCAGTTCTTC.

The chain has TRBV12-3 or TRBV12-4 and TRBJ2-1; 11 bases map to TRBD2. With 8 bases clipped from V and 5 bases from J, the junction kept 5 bases outside the gene matches. The CDR3 runs to 14 residues. The CDR3 sequence is CASGRLAGNNEQFF. Written as DNA, the CDR3 is TGTGCCAGCGGGCGACTAGCGGGGAACAATGAGCAGTTCTTC.

V is TRBV19 and J is TRBJ2-3, with TRBD2 as a possible D gene (6 bases). From germline, CDR1 is LNHDA and CDR2 SQIVND (reference sequence). The CDR3 length is 15 residues. Between the trimmed V and J ends, which lost 2 bases and 4 bases, there was a span of 13 bases. The CDR3 DNA follows: TGTGCCAGTAGTATAAGGCGGGGTCAACCAGATACGCAGTATTTT. Amino acids: CASSIRRGQPDTQYF.

This clonotype was recorded at least ten times. The V gene is TRBV12-3 or TRBV12-4, the J gene TRBJ2-1, with TRBD2 as a possible D gene (5 bases). The CDR3 consists of 15 residues. Trimming removed 5 bases from V and 7 bases from J, with 18 bases in between. The CDR3 is CASSPPSPFRNEQFF. The DNA of the CDR3 is TGTGCCAGCAGTCCCCCTAGCCCCTTTCGGAATGAGCAGTTCTTC.

This clonotype was seen a handful of times. This chain joins TRBV5-1 and TRBJ2-2; 10 bases are a match to TRBD1. This CDR3 has 17 amino acids. J gave up 5 bases and V 0 bases, and 7 bases lay outside the gene matches. In germline, CDR1 is SGHRS, CDR2 YFSETQ. The CDR3 loop is CASSLGDRGPTTGELFF. The CDR3 DNA reads as TGCGCCAGCAGCTTGGGGGACAGGGGCCCGACGACCGGGGAGCTGTTTTTT.

The CDR3, as DNA: TGCGCCAGCACTCCTCAGGAGGGGAGCGACACCTACGAGCAGTACTTC. Protein product: CASTPQEGSDTYEQYF. J is TRBJ2-7 and V is TRBV5-1; a weak D match, TRBD2 (6 bases). The CDR3 has 16 amino acids. The V and J ends lost 6 bases and 2 bases respectively, with 21 bases between them. The germline V gene encodes CDR1 SGHRS and CDR2 YFSETQ.

Here the CDR3 reads CASSQYGRENSPLHF. CDR3 coding DNA: TGTGCCAGCAGCCAATATGGCCGGGAGAATTCACCCCTCCACTTT. The rearrangement uses TRBV7-9 and TRBJ1-6; no clear D gene. Germline loops: CDR1 SEHNR, CDR2 FQNEAQ (reference sequence). Trimming cost V 5 bases and J 7 bases, with 15 bases left between them. The length of the CDR3 is 15 residues.